This T cell receptor (beta chain) came from a study of molecular identifiers for immune sequencing clone quantification. Study-wide background: Split five ways in replicates, RNA from approximately 20,000 or 98,000 naive CD8 cells had four portions sequenced.

A single record per CDR3 protein comes from TCRdb applying MiXCR to the PCR reads. In the table there are under 600,000 distinct CDR3 sequences, around 23% of which are singletons. The receptor was derived from a human donor in good health. Some libraries in this study had Jurkat cell RNA spiked in. Sequenced input: naive CD8+ T cells from blood, with Jurkat cell RNA spiked in. Subset defined: FACS-sorted CD8+CD4-CCR7+CD45RA+ naive T cells.

The CDR3 reads CASSAGTGWVELFF. For the CDR3, the DNA is TGTGCCAGCAGCGCGGGGACAGGCTGGGTGGAGCTGTTTTTT. The rearrangement links TRBV9 to TRBJ2-2; TRBD1 matches 8 bases. CDR1 and CDR2 (germline): SGDLS, YYNGEE. CDR3 length: 14 residues. With V trimmed by 3 bases and J by 10 bases, 8 bases remained unmatched.